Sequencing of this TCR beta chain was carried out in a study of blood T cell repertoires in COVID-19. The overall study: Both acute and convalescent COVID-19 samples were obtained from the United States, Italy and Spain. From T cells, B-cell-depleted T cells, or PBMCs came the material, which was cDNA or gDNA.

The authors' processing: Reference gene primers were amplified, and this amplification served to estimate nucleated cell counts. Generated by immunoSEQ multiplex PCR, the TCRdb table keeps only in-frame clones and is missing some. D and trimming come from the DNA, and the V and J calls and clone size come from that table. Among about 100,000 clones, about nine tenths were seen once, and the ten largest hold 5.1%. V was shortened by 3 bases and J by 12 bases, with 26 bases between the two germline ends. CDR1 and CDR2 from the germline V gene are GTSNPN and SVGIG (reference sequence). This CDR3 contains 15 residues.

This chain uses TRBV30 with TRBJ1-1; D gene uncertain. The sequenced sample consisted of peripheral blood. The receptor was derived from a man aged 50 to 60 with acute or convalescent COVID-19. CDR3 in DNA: TGTGCCTGGAGAGAGAAAGGACTGTCCGAGAACGGTCCTTTCTTT. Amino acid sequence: CAWREKGLSENGPFF.